This T cell receptor beta chain was sequenced in a study of HIV-infected children after antiretroviral therapy interruption. Overall study: Recorded EBV and CMV exposure existed for most children.

This clonotype was seen repeatedly, ten times or more. What it binds is not known. Treatment described: PENTA 11 planned treatment interruption arm or continuous ART arm. Naive CD4+ CD45RA+ CD45RO- T cells were FACS-sorted from thawed PBMCs. The CDR3 covers 13 residues. Germline loops: CDR1 MNHNY, CDR2 SVGAGI (reference sequence). V dropped 0 bases and J dropped 7 bases, with 9 bases sitting between them. Whole-study findings and limits: By the end of treatment interruption, naive CD4+ clonality (Gini) increased. After treatment interruption started, naive CD4+ CDR3 overlap across time points dropped.

The TCR library was built from RNA with a 3' RACE protocol and unique molecular identifiers. MiXCR, run by TCRdb on the 3' RACE reads, gives a single entry per CDR3 protein. The profile shows 45,000 to 50,000 distinct CDR3 sequences, around 4.5% of them singletons. This receptor was taken from a pool of human donors with HIV. This rearrangement joins TRBV6-6 to TRBJ1-1; D unclear. The sample in question was CD45RA+ CD4+ T cells from PBMCs, pooled from several time points, obtained from a donor given antiretroviral therapy, either interrupted or continuous. Noted subset: naive CD4+ CD45RA+ CD45RO- T cells. Written as DNA, the CDR3 is TGTGCCAGCAGTTACTCGATTAAAAATGAAGCTTTCTTT. It yields the protein CASSYSIKNEAFF.